These T cell receptor beta chains were read from a single sample in a study of T cell changes during pregnancy in multiple sclerosis. Sequencing used immunoSEQ multiplex PCR; TCRdb keeps in-frame clones, though not all of them. The sample yields approximately 85,000 clones, about 94% seen once. The sample was peripheral blood, taken in the third trimester of pregnancy. The receptor set was obtained from a female donor with multiple sclerosis, enrolled in a pregnancy study. Both conserved end residues are part of each CDR3. D genes are given only for firm matches. Clone size is stated in some rows and not others, as once, few, many or a class when expanded.

j_call v_call clone_size d_call cdr3_nt cdr3_aa
TRBJ2-3 TRBV25-1 . . TGTGCCAGCAGTGAATTGGGGCCAAAAGATGGCACAGATACGCAGTATTTT CASSELGPKDGTDTQYF
TRBJ1-2 TRBV29-1 . TRBD1 TGCAGCGTGGCGACAGGGCTGGACGGCTACACCTTC CSVATGLDGYTF
TRBJ2-3 TRBV9 . . TGTGCCAGCAGCGTAGGAGAGACAAGCACAGATACGCAGTATTTT CASSVGETSTDTQYF
TRBJ1-6 TRBV5-6 . . TGTGCCAGCAGCGGCAGGGTATCCAATTCACCCCTCCACTTT CASSGRVSNSPLHF
TRBJ2-5 TRBV19 . TRBD1 TGTGCCAGTAGTATAGCCCCGGGACAGGGCCCCCAGACCCAGTACTTC CASSIAPGQGPQTQYF
TRBJ2-4 TRBV7-2 . . TGTGCCAGCAGCTTTAATAGGGGCGCAGACAAAAACATTCAGTACTTC CASSFNRGADKNIQYF
TRBJ2-1 TRBV5-6 . TRBD2 TGTGCCAGCAGCCGGACTAGCGGTCCCTACAATGAGCAGTTCTTC CASSRTSGPYNEQFF
TRBJ1-5 TRBV30 . . TGTGCCTGGAGCCTAGGGTCAGGGGATGGTTATACTCAGCCCCAGCATTTT CAWSLGSGDGYTQPQHF
TRBJ2-3 TRBV29-1 . TRBD2 TGCAGTGGGACTAGCGGGGTGGTTGATACGCAGTATTTT CSGTSGVVDTQYF
TRBJ1-1 TRBV11-3 . . TGTGCCAGCAGCTCCTACAGGAACACTGAAGCTTTCTTT CASSSYRNTEAFF
TRBJ1-1 TRBV19 . . TGTGCCAGTAGTATAGAGTGGGAGACTGAAGCTTTCTTT CASSIEWETEAFF
TRBJ2-4 TRBV5-6 . . TGTGCCAGCAGCTTCGGAAACATTCAGTACTTC CASSFGNIQYF
TRBJ2-1 TRBV5-1 . . TGCGCCAGCAGCGGCGGGGGCCTGAACAATGAGCAGTTCTTC CASSGGGLNNEQFF
TRBJ2-2 TRBV7-3 . TRBD2 TGTGCCAGCAGCTTAATCGGGGGTAGCGGGGGGATCACCGGGGAGCTGTTTTTT CASSLIGGSGGITGELFF
TRBJ2-1 TRBV27 . TRBD2 TGTGCCAGCTTCCCTGCGGGGGGCTCCTACAATGAGCAGTTCTTC CASFPAGGSYNEQFF
TRBJ2-2 TRBV27 . TRBD1 TGTGCCAGCAGTCCGAGACAGGGGGCGAGTGTGTCCACCGGGGAGCTGTTTTTT CASSPRQGASVSTGELFF
TRBJ2-6 TRBV4-1 . . TGCGCCAGCAGCCCTCGACAGTCTGGGGCCAACGTCCTGACTTTC CASSPRQSGANVLTF
TRBJ1-1 TRBV11-2 . TRBD1 TGTGCCAGCAGCTTAGCCAACCCGGACAGGGCTTCCACTGAAGCTTTCTTT CASSLANPDRASTEAFF
TRBJ1-2 TRBV2 . . TGTGCCGCCACGGACGGGGCTAACTATGGCTACACCTTC CAATDGANYGYTF
TRBJ1-6 TRBV6-1 . TRBD1 TGTGCCAGCAGTGAGCCGACAGGGGTCTTCGGGTCCTATAATTCACCCCTCCACTTT CASSEPTGVFGSYNSPLHF
TRBJ1-4 TRBV11-2 once . TGTGCCAGCAGCTTTGAACAGGGAAAACTGTTTTTT CASSFEQGKLFF
TRBJ2-3 TRBV7-2 once . TGTGCCAGCAGCCCGGGGGAGGATACGCAGTATTTT CASSPGEDTQYF
TRBJ2-2 TRBV6-5 once TRBD1 TGTGCCAGCAGTCACCGGGACAGTAACACCGGGGAGCTGTTTTTT CASSHRDSNTGELFF
TRBJ1-6 TRBV27 . TRBD1 TGTGCCAGCAGTTTAATAGGGACAGGGGGTAATTCACCCCTCCACTTT CASSLIGTGGNSPLHF
TRBJ2-1 TRBV15 . TRBD2 TGTGCCACCAGTTTGAGCGGGGGGAGGTTCGATGAGCAGTTCTTC CATSLSGGRFDEQFF
TRBJ1-1 TRBV27 . TRBD1 TGTGCCAGCAGTTTATACGGGACAGGGATAACTGAAGCTTTCTTT CASSLYGTGITEAFF
TRBJ2-5 TRBV7-8 . TRBD2 TGTGCCAGCGCGCGTGGCCTCCCGGAGCGGGGGGGCGACGAGACCCAGTACTTC CASARGLPERGGDETQYF
TRBJ1-6 TRBV6-6 . . TGTGCCAGCAGTTATTCATCACCCCTCCACTTT CASSYSSPLHF
TRBJ1-1 TRBV5-6 once . TGTGCCAGCAGCCTAGGACCAGGGAAGGCTGAAGCTTTCTTT CASSLGPGKAEAFF
TRBJ1-2 TRBV20-1 . . TGCAGTTCGCAGATAAACTATGGCTACACCTTC CSSQINYGYTF
TRBJ2-2 TRBV6-6 . . TGTGCCACCGAAGAGACGGGGGGCGTAACCGGGGAGCTGTTTTTT CATEETGGVTGELFF